The source of this T cell receptor (beta chain) is a study of blood T cell repertoires in COVID-19 (dated by TCRdb to 2018 to 2021). General notes on the study: The collaborator samples originated in the United States, Italy and Spain and spanned the acute and convalescent phases of COVID-19. The prospective study material was composed of cDNA or gDNA derived from T cells, B-cell-depleted T cells, or PBMCs. Deeply sampled blood TCRbeta repertoires from subjects exposed to, actively infected with, or recovered from COVID-19 were included in the dataset. The repertoires were made available in a free public database intended to serve as a resource for research on the immune response to SARS-CoV-2. The samples were drawn from two sources: the first 160 participants of the ongoing ImmuneRACE study, and 950 to 1,500 subjects contributed by 6 global collaborators. A de-identified subject ID, COVID-19 status, age in years and sex were almost always included in the sample metadata. Where available, HLA class I and class II types were taken from metadata supplied by the sample provider and were not determined by assay-based typing. Points the paper makes about the study in general: The amount of clinical and demographic metadata varied by source and participant and was provided uncurated.

The immunoSEQ Assay, a bias-controlled multiplex PCR, was used to amplify TCRbeta CDR3 regions from genomic DNA. Per the source publication's procedure: Within the assay, amplification of reference gene primers was used to estimate how many nucleated cells each sample contained. To quantify the absolute abundance of each unique TCRbeta CDR3 rearrangement, sequence reads were collapsed and filtered. Productive Simpson clonality was computed per sample as the square root of Simpson's diversity index over productive rearrangements. TCRdb obtained this table from immuneACCESS and retained in-frame rearrangements with V and J assigned. These tables miss some clones; where compared with another copy, unresolved V genes account for less than half of the shortfall, and the remainder is unexplained. The D gene and trimming were derived from the DNA, and the V and J assignments and clone size from that table. Across this sample there are 270,000 or so clones, with 82% seen only once. Clones ranked in the top ten supply 2.5% to 3.5% of the sample.

This clone was picked up one time. Its antigen remains undetermined. No base quality values were provided; no much bigger clone lies one nucleotide off. Whole blood was collected in K2EDTA tubes by collaborating institutions according to the institutions' own protocols. Collaborator samples were shipped for TCRbeta analysis as frozen whole blood, isolated PBMCs, or DNA extracted from either sample type. The germline V gene supplies CDR1 SQVTM and CDR2 ANQGSEA. The CDR3 runs 12 residues from the cysteine to the phenylalanine. Of the read, only the CDR3 DNA is kept; its 36 bases are in frame from base 1. V trim: 6 bases; J trim: 4 bases; unmatched bases: 5.

This chain joins TRBV29-1 to TRBJ1-2; 7 nucleotides in the junction match TRBD1. The TCR originated in a woman between 18 and 29 years old with acute or convalescent COVID-19. Sequences were obtained from peripheral blood. Here is the DNA: TGCAGCGTAGACAGGGATTTCTATGGCTACACCTTC. This encodes CSVDRDFYGYTF.